These 15 T cell receptor beta chains were sequenced from one sample in a study of tumor and adjacent non-tumor tissue in lung cancer. No cell sorting was done before RNA was extracted from the tissue. Distant lung tissue was collected more than 3 cm away from the tumor edge. The library came from three nested PCR rounds adapted from ARM-PCR protocols. TCRdb passed the multiplex PCR reads through MiXCR, listing each CDR3 protein once. The sample yields about 43,000 distinct CDR3 sequences, less than 65% seen once. Sequencing was performed on distant non-tumor lung tissue. The receptors were sampled from a man in his forties or fifties with non-small cell lung cancer.

Regarding this clonotype: Relative to the germline gene, one junction end is altered; a read error may explain this. The genes are TRBV12-3 or TRBV12-4 and TRBJ2-7; D possibly matches TRBD1 or TRBD2 (5 bases each). The CDR3 consists of 14 residues. CDR3: CASKSNSGTDEHYF. For the CDR3, the DNA is TGTGCCAGCAAGTCTAACTCCGGGACCGACGAGCACTACTTC.

As regards this clonotype: A much larger clone lies a single base off, so this may be a read error. The CDR3 sequence: CVSTNPTGNTGELFF. The CDR3 region has the DNA TGTGTCAGCACCAACCCGACAGGGAACACCGGGGAGCTGTTTTTT. The V call is TRBV6-6, the J call TRBJ2-2; D perhaps matches TRBD1 (6 bases). From germline, CDR1 is MNHNY and CDR2 SVGAGI (reference sequence). This CDR3 has 15 amino acids.

Regarding this clonotype: Germline is not matched at one junction end, which may reflect a read error. The rearrangement uses TRBV6-6 and TRBJ1-2; 8 bases are a match to TRBD1. CDR1 is MNHNY and CDR2 is SVGAGI in the germline V gene (reference sequence). CDR3 size: 14 residues. This chain's CDR3 is CASSSVTGDYGYTF. DNA of the CDR3: TGTGCCAGCAGTTCCGTGACAGGGGACTATGGCTACACCTTT.

About this clonotype itself: A much larger clone differs by one base, so this may be a read error. J is TRBJ2-3 and V is TRBV13; 7 bases match TRBD1. The length of the CDR3 is 14 residues. Germline V CDR1 and CDR2: PRHDT, FYEKMQ (reference sequence). V was pared by 4 bases and J by 4 bases, with 5 bases of the junction left unmatched. The CDR3 sequence: CASSSRQGPDTQYF. The CDR3 DNA is TGTGCCAGCAGCTCCCGACAGGGCCCAGATACGCAGTATTTT.

Turning to this clonotype: This may stem from a read error, because a much larger clone lies one nucleotide away. The chain is built from TRBV14 and TRBJ2-2, with unresolved D. The CDR3 is 13 residues long. From germline, CDR1 is SGHDN and CDR2 FVKESK. The CDR3 reads CVSSRTSTGELFF. Written as DNA, the CDR3 is TGTGTCAGCAGCCGGACGTCAACCGGGGAGCTGTTTTTT.

The chain employs TRBV12-3 or TRBV12-4 and TRBJ1-1, with D uncertain. The ends were cut back, 8 bases at V and 12 bases at J, with 22 bases in the middle. The length of the CDR3 is 13 residues. Here the CDR3 DNA reads TGTGCCAGCTGCTTACAACGGAACACTGTAACTTTCTTT. It specifies CASCLQRNTVTFF.

The chain carries TRBV28 and TRBJ2-7; D not resolved. Trimming took 9 bases from V and 3 from J, leaving 15 bases between them. Germline lookup yields CDR1 MDHEN and CDR2 SYDVKM. There are 13 residues in the CDR3. CDR3 loop: CARSPMAFYEQYF. CDR3 bases: TGTGCCAGGAGTCCAATGGCCTTCTACGAGCAGTACTTC. Drawing the rest from reference TRBV28 and TRBJ2-7, the complete variable domain is DVKVTQSSRYLVKRTGEKVFLECVQDMDHENMFWYRQDPGLGLRLIYFSYDVKMKEKGDIPEGYSVSREKKERFSLILESASTNQTSMYLCARSPMAFYEQYFGPGTRLTVT.

As regards this clonotype: The junction departs from germline at one end; a sequencing error may be responsible. The genes are TRBV12-3 or TRBV12-4 and TRBJ2-3; TRBD1 aligns across 11 bases. This CDR3 spans 14 amino acids. CDR3 protein: CASSRTGGTDMQYF. The CDR3 nucleotides read TGTGCCAGCAGCCGGACAGGGGGCACAGATATGCAGTATTTT.

The CDR3 region is CASSFELAGGEQYV. The CDR3 DNA sequence: TGTGCCAGCAGTTTCGAACTAGCGGGTGGCGAGCAGTACGTC. The chain has TRBV6-5 and TRBJ2-7; 9 bases agree with TRBD2. The CDR3 covers 14 residues. Germline V gene sequence: CDR1 MNHEY, CDR2 SVGAGI. The junction had 7 bases not matched to a gene; V was cut back by 4 bases and J by 6 bases.

As regards this clonotype: Since a much larger clone is just one base distant, this may be a read error. The V and J genes are TRBV24-1 and TRBJ2-3; D is undetermined. The germline V gene encodes CDR1 KGHDR and CDR2 SFDVKD. The CDR3 is made up of 13 amino acids. The CDR3 DNA sequence: TGTGACACCAGTGATTTTAGCTCAGATACGCAGTATTTT. The encoded protein is CDTSDFSSDTQYF.

Comment on this clonotype: A much larger clone lies one base from this, so it may be a read error. CDR3 bases: TGCAGTGCTCCGCGGGTTTGGGGTGGGACTGAAACTTTCTTT. Amino acids: CSAPRVWGGTETFF. The chain combines TRBV20-1 with TRBJ1-1; D is perhaps TRBD1 (5 bases). From germline, CDR1 is DFQATT and CDR2 SNEGSKA (reference sequence). The CDR3 contains 14 residues.

This clonotype was counted only a few times. An end of the junction differs from the germline gene, which may be a read error. The gene calls are TRBV7-8 and TRBJ2-1; D is unresolved. The length of the CDR3 is 12 residues. The germline V gene has CDR1 SGHVS and CDR2 FQNEAQ. CDR3 sequence (DNA): TGTGCCAGCAGCTTAGGTGTGGATGAGCAGTCTTTC. It codes for CASSLGVDEQSF.

This clonotype has just a few counts. An end of the junction differs from the germline gene, which may be a read error. This chain joins TRBV6-6 and TRBJ2-7; unclear D gene. The CDR3 consists of 16 residues. Germline V lookup: CDR1 MNHNY, CDR2 SVGAGI (reference sequence). This CDR3 reads CVSTYSTEKQSYEQYF. The CDR3 nucleotides read TGTGTCAGCACTTACTCGACGGAGAAACAATCCTACGAGCAGTACTTC.

Regarding this clonotype: Compared with germline, one end of the junction differs, possibly owing to a read error. The genes are TRBV10-3 and TRBJ2-1; D not certain. This CDR3 is built from 14 residues. Germline-derived CDR1 and CDR2 are ENHRY and SYGVKD. CDR3 nucleotide sequence: TGTGCCATCTGTGAGTCGGATTCCTACAATGAGCAGTTCTTC. Its translation is CAICESDSYNEQFF.

A word on this clonotype: Sequence at one end of the junction differs from germline and may be a read error. V gene TRBV4-1 combines with J gene TRBJ1-2; TRBD1 matches at 7 bases. From germline, CDR1 is MGHRA and CDR2 YSYEKL. This CDR3 is built from 13 residues. This CDR3 is CASRLGTDYGYTF. In DNA form, the CDR3 reads TGCGCTAGCAGACTTGGGACAGACTATGGCTACACCTTC.